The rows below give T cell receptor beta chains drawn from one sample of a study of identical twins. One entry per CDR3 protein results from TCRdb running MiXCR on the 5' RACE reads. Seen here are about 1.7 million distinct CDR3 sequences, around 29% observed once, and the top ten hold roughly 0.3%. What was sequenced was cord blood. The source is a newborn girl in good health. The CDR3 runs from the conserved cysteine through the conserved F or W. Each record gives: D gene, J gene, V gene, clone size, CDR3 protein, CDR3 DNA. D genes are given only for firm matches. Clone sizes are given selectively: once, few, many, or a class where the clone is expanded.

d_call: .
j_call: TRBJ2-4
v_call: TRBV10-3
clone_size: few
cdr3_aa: CAISESIGNIQYF
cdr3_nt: TGTGCCATCAGTGAGTCGATAGGGAACATTCAGTACTTC

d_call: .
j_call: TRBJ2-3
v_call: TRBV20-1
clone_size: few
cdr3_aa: CSASAGVILRGPSTDTQYF
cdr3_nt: TGCAGTGCTAGTGCCGGGGTAATTCTACGGGGCCCTAGCACAGATACGCAGTATTTT

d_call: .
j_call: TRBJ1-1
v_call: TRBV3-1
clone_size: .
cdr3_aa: CASSRKGHLNTEAFF
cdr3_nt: TGTGCCAGCAGCCGAAAGGGACATTTGAACACTGAAGCTTTCTTT

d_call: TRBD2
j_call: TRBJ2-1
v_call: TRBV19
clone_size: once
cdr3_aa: CASSIGLAGSNEQFF
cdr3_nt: TGTGCCAGTAGTATTGGACTAGCGGGGAGCAATGAGCAGTTCTTC

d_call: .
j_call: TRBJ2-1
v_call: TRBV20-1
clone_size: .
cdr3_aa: CSAPTGSSYNEQFF
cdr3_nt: TGCAGTGCCCCGACCGGAAGCTCCTACAATGAGCAGTTCTTC

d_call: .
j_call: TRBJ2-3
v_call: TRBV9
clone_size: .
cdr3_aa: CASSVEGMDTQYF
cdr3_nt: TGTGCCAGCAGCGTAGAGGGCATGGATACGCAGTATTTT

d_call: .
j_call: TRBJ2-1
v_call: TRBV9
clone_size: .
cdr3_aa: CASSIRPAVSYNEQFF
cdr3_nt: TGTGCCAGCAGCATCCGCCCAGCGGTCTCCTACAATGAGCAGTTCTTC

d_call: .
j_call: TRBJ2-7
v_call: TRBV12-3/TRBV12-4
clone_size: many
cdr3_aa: CASSFRRLYEQYF
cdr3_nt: TGTGCCAGCAGTTTCCGTAGACTTTACGAGCAGTACTTC

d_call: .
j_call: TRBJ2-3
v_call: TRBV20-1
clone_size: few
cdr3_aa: CSARDLRLAADTQYF
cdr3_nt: TGCAGTGCTAGAGATTTACGGCTAGCAGCAGATACGCAGTATTTT

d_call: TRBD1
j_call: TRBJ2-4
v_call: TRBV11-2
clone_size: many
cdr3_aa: CASSLTGLGAKNIQYF
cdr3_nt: TGTGCCAGCAGCTTGACAGGGCTAGGAGCCAAAAACATTCAGTACTTC

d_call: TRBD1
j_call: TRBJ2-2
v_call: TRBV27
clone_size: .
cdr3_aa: CASSLLGQGNGELFF
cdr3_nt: TGTGCCAGCAGTTTATTGGGACAGGGGAACGGGGAGCTGTTTTTT

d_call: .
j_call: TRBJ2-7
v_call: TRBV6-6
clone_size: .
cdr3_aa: CASSYSGEYNEQYF
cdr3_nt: TGTGCCAGCAGTTACTCGGGGGAATACAATGAGCAGTACTTC

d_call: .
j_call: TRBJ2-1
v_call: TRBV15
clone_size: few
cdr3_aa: CATSRGRQVRDHEQFF
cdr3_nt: TGTGCCACCAGCAGAGGTAGACAGGTGCGGGACCATGAGCAGTTCTTC

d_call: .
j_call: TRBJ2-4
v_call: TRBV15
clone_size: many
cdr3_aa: CATSMRLAKNIQYF
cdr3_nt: TGTGCCACCAGCATGCGACTAGCCAAAAACATTCAGTACTTC

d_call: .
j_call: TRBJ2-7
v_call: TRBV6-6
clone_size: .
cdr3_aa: CAGSSTSRLGREQYF
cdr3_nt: TGTGCCGGCAGTTCTACTAGTCGACTAGGAAGGGAGCAGTACTTC

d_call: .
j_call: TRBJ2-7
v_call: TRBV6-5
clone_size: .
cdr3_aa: CASSRSLVSSYNEQYF
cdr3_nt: TGTGCCAGCAGCCGATCACTAGTTAGCTCCTACAATGAGCAGTACTTC

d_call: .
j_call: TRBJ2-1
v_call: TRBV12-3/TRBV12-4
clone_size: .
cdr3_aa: CASARSTSYNEQFF
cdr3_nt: TGTGCCAGCGCAAGGAGTACCTCCTACAATGAGCAGTTCTTC

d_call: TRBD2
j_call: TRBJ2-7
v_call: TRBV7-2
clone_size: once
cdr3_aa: CASSFYGRAIYNEQYF
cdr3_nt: TGTGCCAGCAGCTTTTATGGGAGGGCCATTTACAATGAGCAGTACTTC

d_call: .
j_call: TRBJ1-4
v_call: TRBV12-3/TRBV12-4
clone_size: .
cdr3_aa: CASSHGRIATNEKLFF
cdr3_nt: TGTGCCAGCAGTCATGGACGGATTGCAACTAATGAAAAACTGTTTTTT

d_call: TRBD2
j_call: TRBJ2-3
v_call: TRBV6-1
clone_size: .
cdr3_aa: CASSALSGRDRLRAQYF
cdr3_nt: TGTGCCAGCAGTGCTCTTAGCGGGAGGGACCGCCTCAGGGCGCAGTATTTT

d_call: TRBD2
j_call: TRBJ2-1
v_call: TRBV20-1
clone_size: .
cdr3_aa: CSARRPSGRHEQFF
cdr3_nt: TGCAGTGCTAGAAGGCCTAGCGGGAGACATGAGCAGTTCTTC

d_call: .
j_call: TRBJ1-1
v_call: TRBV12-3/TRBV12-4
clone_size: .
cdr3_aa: CASRRQANTEAFF
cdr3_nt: TGTGCCAGCAGACGACAGGCGAACACTGAAGCTTTCTTT

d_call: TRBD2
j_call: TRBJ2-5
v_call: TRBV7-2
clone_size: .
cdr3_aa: CASGFPTSDFGQYF
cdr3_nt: TGTGCCAGCGGCTTCCCGACTAGCGATTTCGGGCAGTACTTC

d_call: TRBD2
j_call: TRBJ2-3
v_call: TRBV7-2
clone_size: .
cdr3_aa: CASSLNRVAGGPDTQYF
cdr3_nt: TGTGCCAGCAGCTTAAATAGGGTAGCGGGAGGGCCGGATACGCAGTATTTT

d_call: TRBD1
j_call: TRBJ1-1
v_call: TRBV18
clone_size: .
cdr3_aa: CASSITGGRGEAFF
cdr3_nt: TGTGCCAGCTCAATTACAGGGGGCCGTGGTGAAGCTTTCTTT

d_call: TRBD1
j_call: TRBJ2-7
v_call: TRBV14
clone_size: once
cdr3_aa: CASSRTGRRTPAYEQYF
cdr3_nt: TGTGCCAGCAGCCGGACAGGTCGAAGGACACCGGCCTACGAGCAGTACTTC

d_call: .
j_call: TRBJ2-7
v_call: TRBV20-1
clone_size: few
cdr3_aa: CSAREPGRHSYEQYF
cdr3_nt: TGCAGTGCTAGAGAACCCGGACGGCACTCCTACGAGCAGTACTTC

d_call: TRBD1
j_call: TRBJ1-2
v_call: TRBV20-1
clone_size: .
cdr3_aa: CSARGTGGNYGDSFGYTF
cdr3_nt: TGCAGTGCTAGAGGGACAGGGGGCAATTACGGAGATTCTTTTGGCTACACCTTC

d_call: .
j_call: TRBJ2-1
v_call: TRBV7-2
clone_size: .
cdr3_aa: CASSLAFPSYNEQFF
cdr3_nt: TGTGCCAGCAGCTTAGCGTTTCCCTCCTACAATGAGCAGTTCTTC

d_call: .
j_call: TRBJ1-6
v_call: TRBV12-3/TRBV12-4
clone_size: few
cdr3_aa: CASSLPRQNSPLHF
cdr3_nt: TGTGCCAGCAGTTTACCCCGACAAAATTCACCCCTCCACTTT

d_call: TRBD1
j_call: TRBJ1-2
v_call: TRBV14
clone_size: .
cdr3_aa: CAGSQKQGYYGYTF
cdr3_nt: TGTGCCGGCAGCCAAAAACAGGGGTACTATGGCTACACCTTC

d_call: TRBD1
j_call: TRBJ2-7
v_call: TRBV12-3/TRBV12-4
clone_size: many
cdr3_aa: CASRTTGDAYEQYF
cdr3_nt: TGTGCCAGCAGGACGACAGGGGATGCCTACGAGCAGTACTTC

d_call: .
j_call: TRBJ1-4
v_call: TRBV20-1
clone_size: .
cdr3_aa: CSANPGATNEKLFF
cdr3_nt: TGCAGTGCTAACCCAGGAGCCACTAATGAAAAACTGTTTTTT

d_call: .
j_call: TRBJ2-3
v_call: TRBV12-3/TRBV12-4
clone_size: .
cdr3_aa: CASSFRGATDTQSF
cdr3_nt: TGTGCCAGCAGTTTCAGGGGGGCCACAGATACGCAGTCTTTT

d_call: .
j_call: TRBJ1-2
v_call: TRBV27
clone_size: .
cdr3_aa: CASRRIGQDYGYTF
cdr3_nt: TGTGCCAGCAGGCGTATCGGCCAGGACTATGGCTACACCTTC

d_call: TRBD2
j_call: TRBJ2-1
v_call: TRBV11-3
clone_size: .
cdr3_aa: CASSYGLAGHSYNEQFF
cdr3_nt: TGTGCCAGCAGCTACGGACTAGCGGGCCATTCCTACAATGAGCAGTTCTTC

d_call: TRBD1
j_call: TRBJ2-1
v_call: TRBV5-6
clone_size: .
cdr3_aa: CASSSGQGTVFPSEQFF
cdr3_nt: TGTGCCAGCAGCTCTGGACAGGGGACGGTGTTTCCCAGTGAGCAGTTCTTC

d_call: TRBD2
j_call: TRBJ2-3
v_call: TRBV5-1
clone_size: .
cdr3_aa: CASSGRLAGLLLDTQYF
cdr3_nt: TGCGCCAGCAGCGGGAGACTAGCGGGTCTATTGTTGGATACGCAGTATTTT

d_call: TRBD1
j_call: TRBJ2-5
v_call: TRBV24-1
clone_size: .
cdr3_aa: CATSDLRQGETQYF
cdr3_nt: TGTGCCACCAGTGATTTGCGACAGGGAGAGACCCAGTACTTC

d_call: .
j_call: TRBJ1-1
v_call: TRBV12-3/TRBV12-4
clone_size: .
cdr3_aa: CASSLVKQGTEAFF
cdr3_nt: TGTGCCAGCAGTTTAGTCAAACAGGGCACTGAAGCTTTCTTT

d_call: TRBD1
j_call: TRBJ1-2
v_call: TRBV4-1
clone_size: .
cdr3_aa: CASSQVSRGAGYTF
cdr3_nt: TGCGCCAGCAGCCAAGTGAGCAGGGGGGCTGGCTACACCTTC

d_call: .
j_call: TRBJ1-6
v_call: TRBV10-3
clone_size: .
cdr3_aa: CAISGGADNSPLHF
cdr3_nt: TGTGCCATCAGTGGGGGGGCCGATAATTCACCCCTCCACTTT

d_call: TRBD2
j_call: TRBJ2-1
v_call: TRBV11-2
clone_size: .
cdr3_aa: CASRPTSGKHNEQFF
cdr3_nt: TGTGCCAGCAGGCCGACTAGCGGGAAGCACAATGAGCAGTTCTTC

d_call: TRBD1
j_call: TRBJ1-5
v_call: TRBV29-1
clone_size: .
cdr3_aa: CSVKQGADQPQHF
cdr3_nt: TGCAGCGTAAAACAGGGGGCCGATCAGCCCCAGCATTTT

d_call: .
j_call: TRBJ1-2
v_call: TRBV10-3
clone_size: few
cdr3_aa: CAISEIGGAEGYTF
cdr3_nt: TGTGCCATCAGTGAAATTGGGGGGGCAGAGGGCTACACCTTC

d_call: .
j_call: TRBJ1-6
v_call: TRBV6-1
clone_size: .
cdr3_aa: CASRNLNSPLHF
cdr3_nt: TGTGCCAGCAGAAATCTGAATTCACCCCTCCACTTT

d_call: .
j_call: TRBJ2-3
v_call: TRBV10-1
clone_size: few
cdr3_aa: CASSESLKQRTDTQYF
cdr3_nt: TGCGCCAGCAGTGAGTCCCTAAAGCAACGCACAGATACGCAGTATTTT

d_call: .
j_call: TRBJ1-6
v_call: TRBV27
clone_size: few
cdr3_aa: CASSINRDPSSYNSPLHF
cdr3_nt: TGTGCCAGCAGCATAAACCGGGACCCGAGCTCCTATAATTCACCCCTCCACTTT

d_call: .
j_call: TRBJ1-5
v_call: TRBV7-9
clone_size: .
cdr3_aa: CASTENQPQHF
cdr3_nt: TGTGCCAGCACGGAAAATCAGCCCCAGCATTTT

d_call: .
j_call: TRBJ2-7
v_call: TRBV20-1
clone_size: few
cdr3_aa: CSTRGRLYEQYF
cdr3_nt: TGCAGTACTAGGGGGAGACTTTACGAGCAGTACTTC

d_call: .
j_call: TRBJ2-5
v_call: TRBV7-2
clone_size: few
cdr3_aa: CASSGFSLKTQYF
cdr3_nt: TGTGCCAGCAGCGGCTTTTCCCTCAAGACCCAGTACTTC

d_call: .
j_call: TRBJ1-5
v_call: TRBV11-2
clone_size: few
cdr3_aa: CASSLDLGNQPQHF
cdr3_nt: TGTGCCAGCAGCTTAGACCTGGGGAATCAGCCCCAGCATTTT

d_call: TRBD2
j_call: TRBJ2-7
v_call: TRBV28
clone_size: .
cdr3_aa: CASSRSGIWYEQYF
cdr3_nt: TGTGCCAGCAGCCGAAGCGGGATCTGGTACGAGCAGTACTTC

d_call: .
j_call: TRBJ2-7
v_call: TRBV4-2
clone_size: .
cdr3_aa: CASSLNTGHGMDNEQYF
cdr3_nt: TGTGCCAGCAGCCTAAATACAGGGCATGGGATGGACAATGAGCAGTACTTC

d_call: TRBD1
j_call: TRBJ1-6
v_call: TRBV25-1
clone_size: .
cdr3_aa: CASSGTGTVSPLHF
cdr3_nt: TGTGCCAGCAGTGGGACAGGGACAGTTTCACCCCTCCACTTT

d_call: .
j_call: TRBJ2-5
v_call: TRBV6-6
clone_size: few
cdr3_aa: CASSYSGSKETQYF
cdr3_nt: TGTGCCAGCAGTTACTCTGGGTCCAAAGAGACCCAGTACTTC

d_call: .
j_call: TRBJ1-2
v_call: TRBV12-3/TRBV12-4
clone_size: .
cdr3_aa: CASSSPLRNTF
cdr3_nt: TGTGCCAGCAGTTCCCCTTTGAGGAACACCTTC

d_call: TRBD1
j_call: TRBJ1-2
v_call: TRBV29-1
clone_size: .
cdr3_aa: CSVDLRQGDYGYTF
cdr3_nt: TGCAGCGTTGACCTCCGACAGGGCGACTATGGCTACACCTTC

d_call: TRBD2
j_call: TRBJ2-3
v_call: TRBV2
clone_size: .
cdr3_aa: CASKRTSGQDTQYF
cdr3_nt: TGTGCCAGCAAACGTACTAGCGGACAAGATACGCAGTATTTT

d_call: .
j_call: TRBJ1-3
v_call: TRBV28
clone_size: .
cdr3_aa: CASSPQLGNTIYF
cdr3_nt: TGTGCCAGCTCCCCCCAACTCGGAAACACCATATATTTT